One sample yielded the 30 T cell receptor beta chains listed below, sequenced in a study of cytomegalovirus exposure and HLA in healthy donors. The study ran its PCR with 60 Vbeta and 13 Jbeta primers. Clones were read by immunoSEQ multiplex PCR, and TCRdb kept only the in-frame ones, dropping some. The sample has about 160,000 clones, more than 80% seen once; the top ten hold about 0.77%. Sequenced input: PBMCs. Receptors originate from a woman between 18 and 29 years old in good health and CMV-seronegative.

This chain uses TRBV10-3 with TRBJ2-2; weak D call: TRBD2 (6 bases). V was clipped by 6 bases and J by 5 bases, with 10 bases between them. The length of the CDR3 is 13 residues. Per germline, CDR1 ENHRY and CDR2 SYGVKD. The CDR3 protein is CAIREAGTGELFF. In DNA form, the CDR3 reads TGTGCCATCAGGGAGGCGGGGACCGGGGAGCTGTTTTTT.

This chain joins TRBV27 and TRBJ2-5; perhaps TRBD2 as D (5 bases). V lost 3 bases, J lost 1 base, and 33 bases lay in between. Germline assignment: CDR1 MNHEY and CDR2 SMNVEV (reference sequence). This CDR3 is built from 22 residues. The CDR3 here is CASSFCVRLPNHLRVGQETQYF. The CDR3 coding sequence is TGTGCCAGCAGTTTCTGTGTGCGGCTCCCAAACCACTTGAGGGTAGGCCAAGAGACCCAGTACTTC.

The chain couples TRBV7-2 to TRBJ2-7; 10 bases are a match to TRBD2. The CDR3 extends over 15 amino acids. Trimming took 5 bases from V and 1 from J; bases not matched to a gene: 5. From germline, CDR1 is SGHTA and CDR2 FQGNSA. The CDR3 loop is CASSPRTSGSYEQYF. CDR3 nucleotides: TGTGCCAGCAGCCCCCGGACTAGCGGTTCCTACGAGCAGTACTTC.

V gene TRBV11-2 combines with J gene TRBJ2-1, with 8 nucleotides matching TRBD2. CDR1 and CDR2 from the germline V gene are SGHAT and FQNNGV. This CDR3 has 17 residues. Trimming took 4 bases from V and 0 from J; bases not matched to a gene: 8. The DNA of the CDR3 is TGTGCCAGCAGCTCATCGGGACTAGGGGGCTCCTACAATGAGCAGTTCTTC. Its translation is CASSSSGLGGSYNEQFF.

The chain is built from TRBV9 and TRBJ2-2; D may be TRBD2 (5 bases). Germline V gene sequence: CDR1 SGDLS, CDR2 YYNGEE. The CDR3 runs 14 residues. With 0 bases removed from V and 7 bases from J, the gap between germline ends came to 10 bases. As DNA, the CDR3 is TGTGCCAGCAGCGTAGATGCCGGAGGCGGGGAGCTGTTTTTT. It specifies CASSVDAGGGELFF.

The chain joins TRBV6-1 to TRBJ2-5, with D tentatively TRBD2 (6 bases). The CDR3 covers 15 residues. Trimming pared 5 bases from V and 4 bases from J, leaving 17 bases between. Germline CDR1 and CDR2: MNHNS and SASEGT. This CDR3 reads CASSSGDSGIETQYF. CDR3 coding DNA: TGTGCCAGCAGTTCGGGGGACTCTGGCATAGAGACCCAGTACTTC.

This chain connects TRBV25-1 to TRBJ1-2; tentatively, D is TRBD1 (5 bases). Germline CDR1 is MGHDK and CDR2 is SYGVNS. V was trimmed by 8 bases and J by 1 base, leaving 8 bases between them. The CDR3 spans 12 residues. The CDR3 reads CASVGLNYGYTF. The CDR3 DNA is TGTGCCAGCGTGGGGCTTAACTATGGCTACACCTTC.

The V and J genes are TRBV9 and TRBJ2-2; D perhaps matches TRBD2 (6 bases). Deletions cut 0 bases from V and 7 bases from J, with 13 bases between. CDR3 size: 15 residues. Germline V gene lookup returns CDR1 SGDLS and CDR2 YYNGEE. The CDR3 DNA reads as TGTGCCAGCAGCGTAGTCGGAGGGAAATACGGGGAGCTGTTTTTT. Its protein is CASSVVGGKYGELFF.

The chain employs TRBV19 and TRBJ2-5, with D tentatively TRBD1 (6 bases). The CDR3 runs to 13 residues. V was trimmed by 5 bases and J by 3 bases, leaving 10 bases between them. CDR1 is LNHDA, CDR2 SQIVND, per germline (reference sequence). The CDR3 protein is CASSLDSEETQYF. The CDR3 nucleotides are TGTGCCAGTAGTTTGGACAGTGAAGAGACCCAGTACTTC.

This clone appeared a few times. The chain couples TRBV6-5 to TRBJ1-2; TRBD1 matches at 8 bases. The V and J ends lost 5 bases and 5 bases, in that order; junction bases with no gene match: 4. CDR3 length: 13 amino acids. CDR1 is MNHEY and CDR2 is SVGAGI in the germline V gene. CDR3 DNA: TGTGCCAGCAGTGTGGACAGGGTTTATGGCTACACCTTC. This gives the protein CASSVDRVYGYTF.

The J gene is TRBJ1-1, the V gene TRBV6-5, with 7 bases lining up with TRBD1. The V gene's germline CDR1 is MNHEY and CDR2 SVGAGI. J lost 3 bases, V lost 7 bases, and 8 bases had no gene match. The CDR3 runs 14 residues. CDR3 amino acids: CASTRGLVDTEAFF. The CDR3 DNA sequence: TGTGCCAGCACCAGGGGGTTAGTAGACACTGAAGCTTTCTTT.

This chain joins TRBV29-1 and TRBJ1-1; 9 bases fit TRBD1. J was trimmed by 5 bases and V by 5 bases; bases with no gene match: 6. Germline V gene lookup returns CDR1 SQVTM and CDR2 ANQGSEA. The CDR3 runs 13 residues. The CDR3 bases are TGCAGCGTTTTGGGACAGGGAAGAACTGAAGCTTTCTTT. Translation: CSVLGQGRTEAFF.

This clone was recorded only once. Other DNA sequences in the sample encode the same CDR3. The chain employs TRBV5-5 and TRBJ1-2; no firm D call. CDR3 length: 12 amino acids. Deletions cut 0 bases from V and 5 bases from J, with 5 bases between. Germline V gene lookup returns CDR1 SGHKS and CDR2 YYEKEE (reference sequence). The CDR3 loop reads CASSLGGYGYTF. Written as DNA, the CDR3 is TGTGCCAGCAGCTTGGGCGGGTATGGCTACACCTTC.

The chain carries TRBV6-6 and TRBJ2-3; perhaps TRBD1 as D (5 bases). The CDR3 is 13 amino acids. Germline V gene sequence: CDR1 MNHNY, CDR2 SVGAGI (reference sequence). The germline V and J ends were trimmed by 2 bases and 6 bases, with 9 bases remaining between them. CDR3 sequence (DNA): TGTGCCAGCAGTTACGGTGCAGGGGATACGCAGTATTTT. Residues: CASSYGAGDTQYF.

The V gene is TRBV5-6, the J gene TRBJ2-7, with D possibly matching TRBD1 (6 bases). Germline V CDR1 and CDR2: SGHDT, YYEEEE. Between the trimmed V and J ends, which lost 3 bases and 0 bases, there was a span of 16 bases. CDR3 length equals 16 residues. The CDR3 sequence is CASSYTGSRSSYEQYF. The CDR3 nucleotides are TGTGCCAGCAGCTATACAGGGTCCCGGAGCTCCTACGAGCAGTACTTC.

V and J are TRBV18 and TRBJ2-7; 11 bases are shared with TRBD1. V dropped 6 bases and J dropped 5; count of bases not matched to a gene: 6. CDR3 size: 14 residues. Per the germline V gene, CDR1 is KGHSH and CDR2 is LQKENI. CDR3 bases: TGTGCCAGCTCTCCCCGGGACAGGGGGAACGAGCAGTACTTC. Residues: CASSPRDRGNEQYF.

This clone was detected only a few times. V gene TRBV7-2 combines with J gene TRBJ2-5; 10 nucleotides line up with TRBD1. Germline CDR1 SGHTA, CDR2 FQGNSA. The CDR3 is made up of 14 amino acids. The ends lost 5 bases at V and 5 bases at J; junction bases unmatched: 5. The CDR3 loop reads CASSMGQGYETQYF. CDR3 coding DNA: TGTGCCAGCAGCATGGGACAGGGGTACGAGACCCAGTACTTC.

This rearrangement joins TRBV7-9 to TRBJ2-5; 8 bases line up with TRBD1. Per the germline V gene, CDR1 is SEHNR and CDR2 is FQNEAQ (reference sequence). There are 17 residues in the CDR3. V trimming: 3 bases; J trimming: 1 base; junction bases outside the gene matches: 10. In DNA form, the CDR3 reads TGTGCCAGCAGCTTGGATTTGTATGGACAGGGCCAAGAGACCCAGTACTTC. It is translated as CASSLDLYGQGQETQYF.

This sequence joins TRBV6-1 and TRBJ2-5; 14 bases align to TRBD2. V dropped 0 bases and J dropped 2; count of bases not matched to a gene: 11. CDR1 and CDR2 (germline): MNHNS, SASEGT. This CDR3 spans 20 amino acids. This CDR3 is CASSEASTRLAGGWQETQYF. Here the CDR3 DNA reads TGTGCCAGCAGTGAAGCGAGCACCAGACTAGCGGGAGGGTGGCAAGAGACCCAGTACTTC.

The chain combines TRBV7-3 with TRBJ1-1, with a weak D call TRBD1 (6 bases). Trimming pared 2 bases from V and 6 bases from J, leaving 16 bases between. The CDR3 loop spans 15 amino acids. Germline assignment: CDR1 SGHTA and CDR2 FQGTGA. CDR3 sequence reads: CASSLLGGGLSEAFF. As DNA, the CDR3 is TGTGCCAGCAGCTTATTGGGCGGGGGGCTCTCTGAAGCTTTCTTT.

This clone was seen once. The chain is built from TRBV29-1 and TRBJ1-6; a weak D match, TRBD1 (6 bases). From germline, CDR1 is SQVTM and CDR2 ANQGSEA. The CDR3 is made up of 13 amino acids. Trimming pared 4 bases from V and 3 bases from J, leaving 7 bases between. The CDR3 DNA reads as TGCAGCGTTGGGACAGACTATAATTCACCCCTCCACTTT. Translation: CSVGTDYNSPLHF.

The genes are TRBV28 and TRBJ2-1; 10 bases match TRBD2. V was pared by 5 bases and J by 2 bases, with 3 bases of the junction left unmatched. The CDR3 is made up of 15 amino acids. Germline V gives CDR1 MDHEN, CDR2 SYDVKM. CDR3 sequence (DNA): TGTGCCAGCAGTGGGAGCGGGAGGGCCTACAATGAGCAGTTCTTC. It codes for CASSGSGRAYNEQFF.

The gene calls are TRBV28 and TRBJ2-4; tentative D call: TRBD2 (6 bases). The germline V and J ends were trimmed by 5 bases and 2 bases, with 13 bases remaining between them. The V gene's germline CDR1 is MDHEN and CDR2 SYDVKM. This CDR3 spans 15 amino acids. The CDR3 region has the DNA TGTGCCAGCAGTAGGGTGGGGGGTTCCAAAAACATTCAGTACTTC. It translates to CASSRVGGSKNIQYF.

The rearrangement joins TRBV5-5 to TRBJ2-7; a possible D gene is TRBD1 (6 bases). CDR1 is SGHKS, CDR2 YYEKEE, per germline (reference sequence). The germline V and J ends were trimmed by 0 bases and 3 bases, with 16 bases remaining between them. The CDR3 is 16 amino acids. CDR3 nucleotides: TGTGCCAGCAGCTTGGTCCCCGGACAGCAAGGCTACGAGCAGTACTTC. It translates to CASSLVPGQQGYEQYF.

V is TRBV6-6 and J is TRBJ2-7; 7 nucleotides match TRBD1. There are 14 residues in the CDR3. Germline CDR1 MNHNY, CDR2 SVGAGI (reference sequence). The J segment lost 6 bases and the V segment lost 2 bases, leaving 7 bases of the junction unmatched. The CDR3 sequence: CASSYRDSDTEQYF. CDR3 in DNA: TGTGCCAGCAGTTACCGGGACAGTGACACCGAGCAGTACTTC.

The chain links TRBV21-1 to TRBJ1-4. TRBV21-1 is a recognized pseudogene. The CDR3 covers 19 residues. The CDR3 region has the DNA TGTGCCAGCAGCAAATTTGGGGAGGGAGTCGGCAAAACCTCCGTTAAACTGTTTTTT. It codes for CASSKFGEGVGKTSVKLFF.

This chain uses TRBV6-6 with TRBJ1-4; a possible D gene is TRBD1 (5 bases). V dropped 8 bases and J dropped 4 bases, with 11 bases sitting between them. The CDR3 totals 13 residues. CDR1 is MNHNY, CDR2 SVGAGI, per germline (reference sequence). CDR3 sequence reads: CASQGILNEKLFF. CDR3 coding DNA: TGTGCCAGCCAGGGAATCCTTAATGAAAAACTGTTTTTT.

The V and J genes are TRBV10-3 and TRBJ1-5, with D maybe TRBD1 (6 bases). Germline CDR1 reads ENHRY; CDR2 reads SYGVKD. The CDR3 has 14 residues. The V and J ends lost 7 bases and 6 bases respectively, with 16 bases between them. CDR3 in amino acids: CAIIQGRLIQPQHF. The CDR3 DNA follows: TGTGCCATCATACAGGGAAGATTAATTCAGCCCCAGCATTTT.

This clone was counted only a few times. The rearrangement links TRBV6-1 to TRBJ1-5; D possibly corresponds to TRBD1 (5 bases). CDR1 is MNHNS and CDR2 is SASEGT in the germline V gene. V lost 7 bases, J lost 2 bases, and 9 bases lay in between. The CDR3 totals 13 residues. CDR3 nucleotide sequence: TGTGCCAGCACCTTCAGGGGCAATCAGCCCCAGCATTTT. Protein: CASTFRGNQPQHF.

This chain joins TRBV11-3 and TRBJ1-1; D not certain. The V and J ends lost 3 bases and 3 bases respectively, with 8 bases between them. The CDR3 consists of 13 residues. The V gene's germline CDR1 is SGHNT and CDR2 YENEEA. The CDR3 nucleotides read TGTGCCAGCAGCTTCAGGTGGGACACTGAAGCTTTCTTT. It specifies CASSFRWDTEAFF.